This is a list of T cell receptor beta chains from one sample in a study of blood T cell repertoires in COVID-19. The repertoire was sequenced with immunoSEQ multiplex PCR; TCRdb's copy has only in-frame clones and lacks some. The sample records more than 95,000 clones, roughly 90% being singletons. Sequenced material: peripheral blood. Receptors were obtained from a human donor in a cohort sampled during active COVID-19. CDR3s leave out the opening cysteine and the closing phenylalanine or tryptophan. The order of the fields is V gene, D gene, CDR3 protein. A D gene is named only where the DNA matches it firmly.

TRBV19 . ASSMLRITNEKLF
TRBV11-2 . ASSQVPGVYEQY
TRBV5-1 . ASSQGGSSYNSPLH
TRBV6-2/TRBV6-3 . ASSSLAYTPETQY
TRBV6-5 . ASMAFLDTIY
TRBV4-3 TRBD1 ASSQDSYRGAGELF
TRBV7-3 TRBD2 ASSLRTLAGGANTGELF
TRBV25-1 . ASSESLVTLAWDEQF
TRBV6-2/TRBV6-3 . ASSYIGSNQPQH
TRBV6-2/TRBV6-3 TRBD2 ASSYKRGVETQY
TRBV5-6 TRBD2 ASTRLASTDTQY
TRBV4-2 . ASSRTTGSRTEQF
TRBV4-1 TRBD2 ASSQEAGGYTDTQY
TRBV27 . ASSTLIQETQY
TRBV5-1 . ASSFGMANEKLF
TRBV21-1 . ASSKEHERGQSGSDATNEKLF
TRBV6-5 TRBD2 ASMIGTSGRDEQF
TRBV4-1 . ASSANTGTHYGYT
TRBV7-9 . ASSLEGAAGATQY
TRBV14 TRBD1 ASSSLDRGNTDTQY
TRBV28 . ASSLTPQGGNGYT
TRBV5-4 TRBD1 ASSGGTGSTDTQY
TRBV19 TRBD1 ASNKDRAPNEQF
TRBV7-9 . ASSSPTEAFF
TRBV3-1/TRBV3-2 . ASSQAWSSGNTIY
TRBV10-1 . ASLLGGGPLPEGYT
TRBV3-1/TRBV3-2 . ASSRGATSTDTQY
TRBV12-3/TRBV12-4 TRBD1 ASSLSQGEEQY
TRBV25-1 . ASSDTGWNTEAF
TRBV6-5 TRBD1 ASSYSGDRGSYEQY
TRBV24-1 . ATSDFRDTSSYNEQF
TRBV6-2/TRBV6-3 . ASSILISYEQY
TRBV3-1/TRBV3-2 TRBD2 ASSQTRAGGRNEQF
TRBV11-2 . ASSIVGAAEQY
TRBV6-5 . ASSLVRGVHGYT
TRBV24-1 . ATSEGGANQPQH
TRBV28 TRBD1 ASSLLAGTGDEKLF
TRBV6-5 . ASSSTETQY
TRBV18 . ASSPRATNTGELF
TRBV4-3 TRBD2 ASSQGGQREGHEQF
TRBV4-3 TRBD2 ASSQYTSGRFTDTQY
TRBV13 TRBD2 ASSLGLAGDYEQY
TRBV6-2/TRBV6-3 TRBD2 ASSYVAGGRNEQF
TRBV28 TRBD1 ASRGTGGNSPLH
TRBV7-9 . ASSLDGALNTEAF
TRBV5-4 TRBD2 ASSLGTSGRASTDTQY
TRBV4-2 . ASSPPTRLDTQY
TRBV6-5 TRBD1 ASSFAGQSYTEAF